Listed here are 18 T cell receptor beta chains from one sample, sequenced in a study of beta chain features in type 1 diabetes. Points from the study as a whole: Shorter TCRB CDR3s, moderately but significantly so, marked every one of the four CD4+ subsets in Type 1 diabetes patients.

Every isolated RNA sample was fully reverse transcribed, so sequencing captured expressed TCRB transcripts. The method was immunoSEQ multiplex PCR; TCRdb's version includes in-frame clones alone and lacks a portion of them. Altogether hundreds of thousands of clones are present, around an eighth being singletons, with the ten largest covering over 0.008%. These receptors' targets are unknown. Sequencing used naive CD4+ T cells from blood. The receptor source for this set is a woman aged 18-29 years with type 1 diabetes.

This clone was observed a few times. The chain employs TRBV7-2 and TRBJ1-1, with 7 bases fitting TRBD1. V was clipped by 5 bases and J by 5 bases; unmatched bases: 5. CDR1 is SGHTA and CDR2 is FQGNSA in the germline V gene. This CDR3 region has 13 residues. CDR3 nucleotide sequence: TGTGCCAGCAGCGAACAGGGGCCTACTGAAGCTTTCTTT. As protein: CASSEQGPTEAFF.

This clone was observed a few times. This rearrangement joins TRBV4-1 to TRBJ1-2; a possible D gene is TRBD1 (5 bases). The CDR3 contains 13 residues. V shed 4 bases and J shed 4 bases, with 10 bases lying between them. The V gene's germline CDR1 is MGHRA and CDR2 YSYEKL. CDR3 amino acids: CASSLPGSYGYTF. The CDR3 DNA reads as TGCGCCAGCAGCCTTCCAGGGTCCTATGGCTACACCTTC.

This clone was seen a handful of times. The rearrangement links TRBV4-3 to TRBJ2-3; 14 bases line up with TRBD2. The CDR3 loop spans 19 amino acids. Germline loops: CDR1 LGHNA, CDR2 YSLEER. The V segment lost 0 bases and the J segment 5 bases; nucleotides outside the gene matches: 10. The DNA of the CDR3 is TGCGCCAGCAGCCAAGATGCTGGAAGGACTAGCGGGGGGAAAGATACGCAGTATTTT. It specifies CASSQDAGRTSGGKDTQYF.

The chain combines TRBV11-3 with TRBJ2-1, with TRBD1 identical over 9 bases. The germline V gene has CDR1 SGHNT and CDR2 YENEEA. The CDR3 sequence is 15 residues long. The trim removed 5 bases at V and 5 bases at J, leaving 7 bases unmatched. The DNA for the CDR3 is TGTGCCAGCAGCCAGGGACAGGGATTCAACAATGAGCAGTTCTTC. It yields the protein CASSQGQGFNNEQFF.

Of note for this clone: In the same sample, other DNA sequences code for this CDR3. The chain joins TRBV30 to TRBJ1-5; 7 nucleotides align to TRBD1. V lost 1 base to trimming and J lost 4 bases; unmatched junction nucleotides: 1. The germline V gene encodes CDR1 GTSNPN and CDR2 SVGIG (reference sequence). This CDR3 spans 13 amino acids. CDR3 DNA sequence: TGTGCCTGGAGTGGACAGGGTAATCAGCCCCAGCATTTT. As protein: CAWSGQGNQPQHF.

As concerns this clone: One junction end does not reproduce the germline sequence, and a read error may be involved. This chain links TRBV11-3 with TRBJ2-4; no clear D. CDR1 and CDR2 (germline): SGHNT, YENEEA. There are 13 residues in the CDR3. CDR3 loop: CASSLAPVNIQYF. The CDR3, as DNA: TGTGCCAGCAGTTTAGCCCCAGTGAACATTCAGTACTTC.

The chain has TRBV5-1 and TRBJ1-3; D ambiguous. The length of the CDR3 is 15 residues. The germline gives CDR1 SGHRS, CDR2 YFSETQ. With 0 bases removed from V and 0 bases from J, the gap between germline ends came to 7 bases. The CDR3 DNA reads TGCGCCAGCAGCTTGGAACAGAACTCTGGAAACACCATATATTTT. This codes for CASSLEQNSGNTIYF.

This clone was observed a handful of times. The chain is built from TRBV9 and TRBJ1-2, with 10 bases lining up with TRBD1. This CDR3 is 15 amino acids long. Germline V gene data show CDR1 as SGDLS and CDR2 as YYNGEE. Trimming cost V 4 bases and J 6 bases; bases outside gene matches: 9. The CDR3 spells CASSPLGQGRNGYTF. CDR3 DNA: TGTGCCAGCAGCCCCTTGGGACAGGGGAGGAATGGCTACACCTTC.

The V call is TRBV5-6, the J call TRBJ1-2, with a weak D call TRBD1 (6 bases). The CDR3 is made up of 13 amino acids. V was clipped by 6 bases and J by 2 bases, with 11 bases between them. The germline gives CDR1 SGHDT, CDR2 YYEEEE. The chain's CDR3 is CASTKGQNYGYTF. The CDR3 nucleotides read TGTGCCAGCACCAAAGGACAGAACTATGGCTACACCTTC.

On this clone itself: Different DNA sequences within this sample yield the same CDR3. The rearrangement links TRBV30 to TRBJ2-5; D unclear. The CDR3 is 11 amino acids. Germline loops: CDR1 GTSNPN, CDR2 SVGIG (reference sequence). Trimming removed 3 bases at V and 9 bases at J, with 11 bases between. The CDR3 nucleotides are TGTGCCTGGAGCGTAGCTCCTGCCCAGTACTTC. It codes for CAWSVAPAQYF. Full variable domain (outside the CDR3, taken from reference TRBV30 and TRBJ2-5): SQTIHQWPATLVQPVGSPLSLECTVEGTSNPNLYWYRQAAGRGLQLLFYSVGIGQISSEVPQNLSASRPQDRQFILSSKKLLLSDSGFYLCAWSVAPAQYFGPGTRLLVL.

In its sample, this clone was seen a few times. This sample includes further DNA sequences coding for the same CDR3. This sequence joins TRBV7-2 and TRBJ2-7, with 7 bases identical to TRBD1. After removal of 5 bases from V and 4 bases from J, the junction contained 5 bases not matched to a gene. The CDR3 has 13 amino acids. CDR1 is SGHTA and CDR2 is FQGNSA in the germline V gene. CDR3 in amino acids: CASSTGQPYEQYF. The CDR3 DNA sequence: TGTGCCAGCAGCACGGGACAGCCATACGAGCAGTACTTC.

This clone was seen only a few times. The gene calls are TRBV4-2 and TRBJ2-7; 9 nucleotides line up with TRBD2. CDR3 length: 16 residues. Germline loops: CDR1 LGHNA, CDR2 YNFKEQ. V gave up 4 bases and J gave up 4 bases; unmatched junction bases: 11. CDR3 region: CASSRGWREGVYEQYF. CDR3 nucleotides: TGTGCCAGCAGCCGGGGCTGGCGGGAGGGAGTATACGAGCAGTACTTC.

The rearrangement links TRBV9 to TRBJ2-7; 8 bases match TRBD2. The ends lost 3 bases at V and 6 bases at J; junction bases unmatched: 20. The CDR3 is made up of 18 amino acids. Germline-derived CDR1 and CDR2 are SGDLS and YYNGEE. CDR3: CASSAFPISGASRGEQYF. The CDR3 DNA follows: TGTGCCAGCAGCGCCTTCCCAATTAGCGGGGCCTCGCGCGGCGAGCAGTACTTC.

Points on this clone: Sequence at one end of the junction differs from germline and may be a read error. The chain links TRBV28 to TRBJ2-3; perhaps TRBD1 as D (5 bases). Germline lookup yields CDR1 MDHEN and CDR2 SYDVKM. The CDR3 length is 13 residues. The CDR3 here is CASSFPQGRLVNF. CDR3 sequence (DNA): TGTGCCAGCAGTTTCCCTCAGGGTAGATTAGTGAATTTT.

The chain employs TRBV7-9 and TRBJ1-4; D uncertain. Trimming pared 3 bases from V and 7 bases from J, leaving 6 bases between. CDR3 length: 12 amino acids. CDR1 is SEHNR, CDR2 FQNEAQ, per germline (reference sequence). Written as DNA, the CDR3 is TGTGCCAGCAGCTTTGGCCTTGAAAAACTGTTTTTT. Encoded protein: CASSFGLEKLFF.

This clone was recorded a few times. V usage is TRBV15 and J usage is TRBJ2-3, with D perhaps matching TRBD2 (5 bases). The V gene's germline CDR1 is LNHNV and CDR2 YYDKDF (reference sequence). The germline V and J ends were trimmed by 5 bases and 0 bases, with 15 bases remaining between them. The CDR3 has 16 amino acids. The CDR3 protein is CATSGSANPSTDTQYF. CDR3 coding DNA: TGTGCCACCAGCGGTAGCGCCAACCCTAGCACAGATACGCAGTATTTT.

This clone is a singleton in its sample. The J gene is TRBJ2-1, the V gene TRBV10-3; no reliable D call. The V gene's germline CDR1 is ENHRY and CDR2 SYGVKD. Between the trimmed V and J ends, which lost 2 bases and 8 bases, there was a span of 13 bases. The CDR3 is 14 residues long. The CDR3 bases are TGTGCCATCAGTGAGCGATCATACCCGGATGAGCAGTTCTTC. This translates into CAISERSYPDEQFF.

This clone was seen a handful of times. V and J are TRBV29-1 and TRBJ2-5; the D is unclear. The closer fit of TRBJ2-7 to the DNA end suggests the J call may be wrong. The CDR3 sequence is 12 residues long. Germline assignment: CDR1 SQVTM and CDR2 ANQGSEA. The CDR3 DNA follows: TGCAGCGTTGGCGGAGAAGGCTACGAGCAGTACTTC. Translation: CSVGGEGYEQYF.